The 3 T cell receptor beta chains below were found in one sample sequenced in a study of shared clonotypes between healthy human individuals (dated by TCRdb to 2019 to 2021). Library preparation used the immunoSEQ multiplex PCR assay. Not all clones reach the TCRdb copy of this immuneACCESS table, which keeps in-frame sequences only. Checked studies attribute under half of the gap to unresolved V genes and leave the rest unexplained. The sample profile shows a few million clones; around nine tenths of them were found once. Together, the top ten hold 0.13% to 0.15% of the sample. What was sequenced was naive CD4+ T cells sorted from blood. Per the publication, the cell subset or site label means: CD45RA+ positively selected. The receptors stem from a man younger than 30 in good health.

The rearrangement uses TRBV18 and TRBJ2-5; TRBD2 aligns across 9 bases. This CDR3 spans 15 amino acids. Germline V gene data show CDR1 as KGHSH and CDR2 as LQKENI. Trimming at V came to 3 bases and at J to 3 bases, leaving 5 bases not matched to a gene. The CDR3 nucleotides read TGTGCCAGCTCACCTCCCGGGACTAGCAAAGAGACCCAGTACTTC. This gives the protein CASSPPGTSKETQYF.

The chain has TRBV18 and TRBJ2-5; D perhaps matches TRBD2 (5 bases). The CDR3 loop spans 16 amino acids. Germline values: CDR1 KGHSH, CDR2 LQKENI. Trimming cost V 6 bases and J 1 base, with 18 bases left between them. CDR3 nucleotides: TGTGCCAGCTCCCTATTTCAGACGGGAACCCAAGAGACCCAGTACTTC. It translates to CASSLFQTGTQETQYF.

The chain recombines TRBV9 with TRBJ2-1, with D perhaps given as TRBD1 or TRBD2 (6 bases each). There are 16 residues in the CDR3. Germline lookup yields CDR1 SGDLS and CDR2 YYNGEE. The V end lost 0 bases, the J end lost 2 bases, and 12 bases lay between the germline ends. CDR3 in DNA: TGTGCCAGCAGCGTAGCGGGGGCGGGTACCTACAATGAGCAGTTCTTC. It codes for CASSVAGAGTYNEQFF.